This TCR beta chain comes out of a study of blood T cell repertoires in COVID-19. Across the whole study: Spain, Italy and the United States supplied samples that represented acute and convalescent COVID-19.

J was trimmed by 5 bases and V by 6 bases; bases with no gene match: 6. The CDR3 extends over 13 amino acids. Measured with immunoSEQ multiplex PCR; TCRdb has only the in-frame clones, and not every one. Among 140,000 to 150,000 clones listed, 87% were seen once. The chain joins TRBV12-3 or TRBV12-4 to TRBJ1-1; 7 bases line up with TRBD1. The TCR comes from a man in his fifties or sixties who had recovered from COVID-19. The sequenced sample was peripheral blood. This chain's CDR3 is CASSRQGGTEAFF. CDR3 in DNA: TGTGCCAGCAGCAGACAGGGAGGAACTGAAGCTTTCTTT.